These T cell receptor beta chains were read from a single sample in a study of T-cell reconstitution after alpha-beta-depleted transplantation in children. TCRdb analysed the PCR reads with MiXCR anew, one entry per CDR3 protein. The sample shows around 450,000 distinct CDR3 sequences, roughly 10% of them seen only once. The material sequenced was PBMCs, taken before TCRalphabeta/CD19-depleted stem cell transplant. All receptors come from a child aged 2-15 years with inherited bone marrow failure, due to receive a stem cell transplant. Each CDR3 is given with its conserved first and last residue. A D gene is named only where the DNA matches it firmly. Clone size is given for some rows only: seen once, a few or many times, or a class if the clone is expanded.

J gene: TRBJ2-5
D gene: TRBD2
clone size: many
V gene: TRBV20-1
CDR3 DNA: TGCAGTGCTAGGGGGCTAGCGGGAGGGCAGGGAGAGACCCAGTACTTC
CDR3 protein: CSARGLAGGQGETQYF

J gene: TRBJ2-5
D gene: TRBD1
clone size: many
V gene: TRBV7-2
CDR3 DNA: TGTGCCAGCAGCTTACGGGACAGGGGATTCCAAGAGACCCAGTACTTC
CDR3 protein: CASSLRDRGFQETQYF

J gene: TRBJ2-7
D gene: TRBD2
clone size: -
V gene: TRBV20-1
CDR3 DNA: TGCAGTGCTAGAGACCTAGATAAGGAACTAGCGGGCCTTCCCTACGAGCAGTACTTC
CDR3 protein: CSARDLDKELAGLPYEQYF

J gene: TRBJ2-4
D gene: -
clone size: few
V gene: TRBV7-8
CDR3 DNA: TGTGCCAGCAGCTTAGAAATTAGCAAAAACATTCAGTACTTC
CDR3 protein: CASSLEISKNIQYF

J gene: TRBJ1-2
D gene: -
clone size: many
V gene: TRBV4-3
CDR3 DNA: TGCGCCAGCAGCCAAGGGGCAGTGGACTATGGCTACACCTTC
CDR3 protein: CASSQGAVDYGYTF

J gene: TRBJ2-2
D gene: -
clone size: many
V gene: TRBV20-1
CDR3 DNA: TGCAGTGCCCGGTCGGGTCTCGGGGAGCTGTTTTTT
CDR3 protein: CSARSGLGELFF

J gene: TRBJ2-1
D gene: TRBD2
clone size: many
V gene: TRBV20-1
CDR3 DNA: TGCAGTGCTCCTCTAGCGGGTACCTACAATGAGCAGTTCTTC
CDR3 protein: CSAPLAGTYNEQFF

J gene: TRBJ2-1
D gene: -
clone size: few
V gene: TRBV14
CDR3 DNA: TGTGCCAGCAGCCAAGGCCCACGGGCATTCTACAATGAGCAGTTCTTC
CDR3 protein: CASSQGPRAFYNEQFF

J gene: TRBJ2-3
D gene: -
clone size: few
V gene: TRBV7-2
CDR3 DNA: TGTGCCAGCAGCTTGATGACAGGCTACACAGATACGCAGTATTTT
CDR3 protein: CASSLMTGYTDTQYF

J gene: TRBJ1-1
D gene: -
clone size: many
V gene: TRBV11-2
CDR3 DNA: TGTGCCAGCAGCCCTCGTTGGGCAGGTCCTAGGAGGAACACTGAAGCTTTCTTT
CDR3 protein: CASSPRWAGPRRNTEAFF

J gene: TRBJ2-7
D gene: -
clone size: once
V gene: TRBV30
CDR3 DNA: TGTGCCTGGAGTGTACCCTGGCAGGCAAACTACGAGCAGTACTTC
CDR3 protein: CAWSVPWQANYEQYF

J gene: TRBJ2-3
D gene: -
clone size: many
V gene: TRBV6-1
CDR3 DNA: TGTGCCAGCAGTCAGGGTTCTCCTAGCTTGGTTGCAGATACGCAGTATTTT
CDR3 protein: CASSQGSPSLVADTQYF

J gene: TRBJ2-5
D gene: -
clone size: many
V gene: TRBV7-2
CDR3 DNA: TGTGCCAGCAGCTCGGACTGGAACCAAGAGACCCAGTACTTC
CDR3 protein: CASSSDWNQETQYF

J gene: TRBJ2-3
D gene: -
clone size: many
V gene: TRBV7-8
CDR3 DNA: TGTGCCAGCAGCCCCTCTTCCCGGTTCACGGCAGATACGCAGTATTTT
CDR3 protein: CASSPSSRFTADTQYF

J gene: TRBJ2-1
D gene: -
clone size: few
V gene: TRBV7-2
CDR3 DNA: TGTGCCAGCAGCTTACGTTCGAGCTCCTACAATGAGCAGTTCTTC
CDR3 protein: CASSLRSSSYNEQFF

J gene: TRBJ2-1
D gene: TRBD2
clone size: many
V gene: TRBV20-1
CDR3 DNA: TGCAGTGCTAGAAGGACTAGCGGGATCTACAATGAGCAGTTCTTC
CDR3 protein: CSARRTSGIYNEQFF

J gene: TRBJ2-1
D gene: -
clone size: -
V gene: TRBV6-1
CDR3 DNA: TGTGCCGTACACAGGGTTCGCAATGAGCAGTTCTTC
CDR3 protein: CAVHRVRNEQFF

J gene: TRBJ2-3
D gene: TRBD2
clone size: many
V gene: TRBV4-3
CDR3 DNA: TGCGCCAGCAGCCAAGACCCGGGACTAGCGGGAGTCCATACGCAGTATTTT
CDR3 protein: CASSQDPGLAGVHTQYF

J gene: TRBJ2-4
D gene: -
clone size: few
V gene: TRBV11-2
CDR3 DNA: TGTGCCAGCAGCGCTAGGTGGCAGACCAAAAACATTCAGTACTTC
CDR3 protein: CASSARWQTKNIQYF

J gene: TRBJ2-5
D gene: TRBD2
clone size: many
V gene: TRBV20-1
CDR3 DNA: TGCAGTGGGGCTAGCGGAGTGAGAGGGGAGACCCAGTACTTC
CDR3 protein: CSGASGVRGETQYF

J gene: TRBJ2-5
D gene: -
clone size: many
V gene: TRBV5-1
CDR3 DNA: TGCGCCAGCAGCTTACTAGAGTCCCGGGACGGCGGGACCCAGTACTTC
CDR3 protein: CASSLLESRDGGTQYF

J gene: TRBJ2-3
D gene: -
clone size: few
V gene: TRBV20-1
CDR3 DNA: TGCAGTGCCCTAGTATCGACAGATACGCAGTATTTT
CDR3 protein: CSALVSTDTQYF

J gene: TRBJ2-1
D gene: TRBD2
clone size: many
V gene: TRBV11-1
CDR3 DNA: TGTGCCAGCAGCTTCCCTTTTTCCTCGGGAGGTAGGACTCATGAGCAGTTCTTC
CDR3 protein: CASSFPFSSGGRTHEQFF

J gene: TRBJ2-5
D gene: -
clone size: -
V gene: TRBV5-8
CDR3 DNA: TGTGCCAGCACCACCTTTGAGTACTCGGGGGAGACCCAGTACTTC
CDR3 protein: CASTTFEYSGETQYF

J gene: TRBJ2-3
D gene: -
clone size: many
V gene: TRBV7-7
CDR3 DNA: TGTGCCAGCAGCCAGCTCAGCACAGATACGCAGTATTTT
CDR3 protein: CASSQLSTDTQYF

J gene: TRBJ1-1
D gene: -
clone size: many
V gene: TRBV11-2
CDR3 DNA: TGTGCCAGCAGCTTAGACAGGGGTGATGAAGCTTTCTTT
CDR3 protein: CASSLDRGDEAFF

J gene: TRBJ2-7
D gene: -
clone size: few
V gene: TRBV27
CDR3 DNA: TGTGCCAGCAGATGGGGCGCGCGAGCCGCCTACGAGCAGTACTTC
CDR3 protein: CASRWGARAAYEQYF

J gene: TRBJ2-1
D gene: TRBD1
clone size: many
V gene: TRBV5-1
CDR3 DNA: TGCGCCAGCAGCTTGTTTTCCACAGGGGGGTGGGGCTCCTACAATGAGCAGTTCTTC
CDR3 protein: CASSLFSTGGWGSYNEQFF

J gene: TRBJ2-1
D gene: TRBD1
clone size: many
V gene: TRBV5-1
CDR3 DNA: TGCGCCAGCAGCGCCGGACAGGTCAATGAGCAGTTCTTC
CDR3 protein: CASSAGQVNEQFF

J gene: TRBJ1-2
D gene: -
clone size: few
V gene: TRBV5-1
CDR3 DNA: TGCGCCAGCAGCTTGGGCTCCGATACATTTAACTATGGCTACACCTTC
CDR3 protein: CASSLGSDTFNYGYTF

J gene: TRBJ2-7
D gene: -
clone size: many
V gene: TRBV13
CDR3 DNA: TGTGCCAGCAGCGTCGGGTTCACCTACGAGCAGTACTTC
CDR3 protein: CASSVGFTYEQYF

J gene: TRBJ1-2
D gene: -
clone size: many
V gene: TRBV4-2
CDR3 DNA: TGTGCCAGCAGCCAAGACCCCCTAGTAGGGGTGGGCTATGGCTACACCTTC
CDR3 protein: CASSQDPLVGVGYGYTF

J gene: TRBJ2-7
D gene: -
clone size: -
V gene: TRBV19
CDR3 DNA: TGTGCCAGTAGCCCTTCTCCTGCCTACGAGCAGTACTTC
CDR3 protein: CASSPSPAYEQYF

J gene: TRBJ1-2
D gene: -
clone size: -
V gene: TRBV7-9
CDR3 DNA: TGTGCCAGCAGCTTTACTACTGAATATGGCTACACCTTC
CDR3 protein: CASSFTTEYGYTF

J gene: TRBJ2-1
D gene: -
clone size: few
V gene: TRBV20-1
CDR3 DNA: TGCAGTGGGGCTTCCCCGAATGAGCAGTTCTTC
CDR3 protein: CSGASPNEQFF

J gene: TRBJ2-7
D gene: TRBD1
clone size: many
V gene: TRBV29-1
CDR3 DNA: TGCAGCGTTGCTGGACAGGGCACGGGCGAGCAGTACTTC
CDR3 protein: CSVAGQGTGEQYF

J gene: TRBJ2-1
D gene: TRBD1
clone size: many
V gene: TRBV12-3/TRBV12-4
CDR3 DNA: TGTGCCAGCAGTCTTCCGGGACAGCCTTACAATGAGCAGTTCTTC
CDR3 protein: CASSLPGQPYNEQFF

J gene: TRBJ2-3
D gene: -
clone size: -
V gene: TRBV24-1
CDR3 DNA: TGTGCCACCAGTGGGGGCCTAAGAGAGTTCACAGATACGCAGTATTTT
CDR3 protein: CATSGGLREFTDTQYF

J gene: TRBJ2-2
D gene: TRBD2
clone size: many
V gene: TRBV20-1
CDR3 DNA: TGCAGTGCTAGAGATCTCGAGCGGGAGATAGGTACCGGGGAGCTGTTTTTT
CDR3 protein: CSARDLEREIGTGELFF

J gene: TRBJ1-5
D gene: -
clone size: many
V gene: TRBV7-2
CDR3 DNA: TGTGCCAGCAGCCCCCGGGCAGGGGCGGATCAGCCCCAGCATTTT
CDR3 protein: CASSPRAGADQPQHF

J gene: TRBJ1-1
D gene: TRBD1
clone size: many
V gene: TRBV7-9
CDR3 DNA: TGTGCCAGCAGCTCGTTCAGGGGGCGAAACACTGAAGCTTTCTTT
CDR3 protein: CASSSFRGRNTEAFF

J gene: TRBJ1-4
D gene: -
clone size: -
V gene: TRBV12-3/TRBV12-4
CDR3 DNA: TGTGCCAGCAGTTTAATAGGGGGGCAGGATGAAAAACTGTTTTTT
CDR3 protein: CASSLIGGQDEKLFF